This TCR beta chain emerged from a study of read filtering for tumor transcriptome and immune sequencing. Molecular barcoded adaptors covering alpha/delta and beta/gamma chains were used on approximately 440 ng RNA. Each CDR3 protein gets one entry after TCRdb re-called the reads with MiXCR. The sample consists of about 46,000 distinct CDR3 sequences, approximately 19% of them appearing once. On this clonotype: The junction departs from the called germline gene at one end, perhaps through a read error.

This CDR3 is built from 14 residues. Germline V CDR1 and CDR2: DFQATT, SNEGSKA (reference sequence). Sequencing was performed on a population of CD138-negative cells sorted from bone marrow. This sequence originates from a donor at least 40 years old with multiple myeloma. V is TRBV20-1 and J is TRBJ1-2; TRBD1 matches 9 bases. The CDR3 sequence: CSTSTDRGSYGYTF. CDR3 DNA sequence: TGCAGTACTAGCACGGACAGGGGATCCTATGGCTACACCTTC.